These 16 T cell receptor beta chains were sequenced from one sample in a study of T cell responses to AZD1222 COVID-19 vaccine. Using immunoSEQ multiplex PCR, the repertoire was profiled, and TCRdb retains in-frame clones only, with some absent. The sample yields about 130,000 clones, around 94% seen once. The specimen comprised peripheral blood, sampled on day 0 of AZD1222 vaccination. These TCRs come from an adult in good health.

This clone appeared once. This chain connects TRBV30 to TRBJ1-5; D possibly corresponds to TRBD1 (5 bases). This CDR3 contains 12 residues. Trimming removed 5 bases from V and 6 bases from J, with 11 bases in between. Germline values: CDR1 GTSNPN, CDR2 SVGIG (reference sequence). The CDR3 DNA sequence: TGTGCCTGGGCCGGGGGAGGTCAGCCCCAGCATTTT. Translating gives CAWAGGGQPQHF.

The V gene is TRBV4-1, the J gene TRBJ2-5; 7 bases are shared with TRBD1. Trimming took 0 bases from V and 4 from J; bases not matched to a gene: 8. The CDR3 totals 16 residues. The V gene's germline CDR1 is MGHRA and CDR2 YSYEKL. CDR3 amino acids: CASSQENLGGRETQYF. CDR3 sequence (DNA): TGCGCCAGCAGCCAAGAAAATCTAGGGGGCAGAGAGACCCAGTACTTC.

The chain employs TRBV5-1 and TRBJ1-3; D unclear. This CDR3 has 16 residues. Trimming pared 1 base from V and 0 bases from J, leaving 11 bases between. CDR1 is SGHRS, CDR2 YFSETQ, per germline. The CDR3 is CASSLSMGNSGNTIYF. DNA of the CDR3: TGCGCCAGCAGCTTGAGTATGGGTAACTCTGGAAACACCATATATTTT.

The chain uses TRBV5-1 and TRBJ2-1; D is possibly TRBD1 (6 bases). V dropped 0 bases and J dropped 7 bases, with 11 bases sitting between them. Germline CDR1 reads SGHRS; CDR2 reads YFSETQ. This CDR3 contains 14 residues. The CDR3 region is CASSLGDTRNEQFF. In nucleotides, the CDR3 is TGCGCCAGCAGCTTGGGGGACACACGGAATGAGCAGTTCTTC.

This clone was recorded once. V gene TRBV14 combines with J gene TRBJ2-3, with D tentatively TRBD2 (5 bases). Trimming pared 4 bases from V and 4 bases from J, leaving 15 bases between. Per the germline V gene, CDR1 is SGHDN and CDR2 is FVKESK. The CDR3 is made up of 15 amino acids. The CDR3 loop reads CASSLGGGLADTQYF. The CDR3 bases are TGTGCCAGCAGCCTTGGAGGTGGACTTGCAGATACGCAGTATTTT.

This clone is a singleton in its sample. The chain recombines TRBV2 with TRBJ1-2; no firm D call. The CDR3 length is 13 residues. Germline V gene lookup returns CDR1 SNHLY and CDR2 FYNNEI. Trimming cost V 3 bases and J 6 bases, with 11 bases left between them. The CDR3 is CASSDHVQNGYTF. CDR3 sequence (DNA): TGTGCCAGCAGTGACCACGTACAGAATGGCTACACCTTC.

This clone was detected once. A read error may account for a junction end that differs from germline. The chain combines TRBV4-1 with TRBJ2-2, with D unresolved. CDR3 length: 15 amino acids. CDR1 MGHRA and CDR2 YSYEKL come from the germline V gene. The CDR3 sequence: CASSQEGWNSGELFF. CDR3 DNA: TGCGCCAGCAGCCAAGAAGGGTGGAACTCCGGGGAGCTGTTTTTT.

CDR3 in amino acids: CASSLNLPGRNPTNYGYTF. In nucleotides, the CDR3 is TGTGCCAGCAGTTTAAATCTCCCGGGACGGAATCCTACTAACTATGGCTACACCTTC. The rearrangement uses TRBV28 and TRBJ1-2, with D possibly being TRBD1 (5 bases). There are 19 residues in the CDR3. V lost 2 bases and J lost 0, with 22 bases in between. CDR1 MDHEN and CDR2 SYDVKM come from the germline V gene.

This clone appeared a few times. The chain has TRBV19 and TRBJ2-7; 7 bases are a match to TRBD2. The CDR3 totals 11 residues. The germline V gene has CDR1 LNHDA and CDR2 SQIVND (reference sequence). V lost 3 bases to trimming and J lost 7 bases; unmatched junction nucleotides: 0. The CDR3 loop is CASSISGEQYF. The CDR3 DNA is TGTGCCAGTAGTATTAGCGGGGAGCAGTACTTC.

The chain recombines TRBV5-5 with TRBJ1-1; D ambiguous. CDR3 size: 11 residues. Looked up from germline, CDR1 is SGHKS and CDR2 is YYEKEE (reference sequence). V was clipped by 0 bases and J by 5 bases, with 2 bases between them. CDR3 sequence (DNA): TGTGCCAGCAGCTTGGGGACTGAAGCTTTCTTT. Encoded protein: CASSLGTEAFF.

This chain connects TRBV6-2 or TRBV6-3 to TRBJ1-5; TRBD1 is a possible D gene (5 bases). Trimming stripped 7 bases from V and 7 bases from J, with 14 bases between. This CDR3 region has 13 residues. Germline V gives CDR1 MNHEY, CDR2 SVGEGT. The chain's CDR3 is CASTPWGRQPQHF. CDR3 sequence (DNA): TGTGCCAGCACCCCATGGGGCCGGCAGCCCCAGCATTTT.

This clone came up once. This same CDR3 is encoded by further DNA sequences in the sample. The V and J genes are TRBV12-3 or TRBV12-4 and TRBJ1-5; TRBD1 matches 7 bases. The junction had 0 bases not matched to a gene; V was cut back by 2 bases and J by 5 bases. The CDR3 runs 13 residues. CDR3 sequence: CASSLTGDQPQHF. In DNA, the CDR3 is TGTGCCAGCAGTTTAACAGGGGATCAGCCCCAGCATTTT.

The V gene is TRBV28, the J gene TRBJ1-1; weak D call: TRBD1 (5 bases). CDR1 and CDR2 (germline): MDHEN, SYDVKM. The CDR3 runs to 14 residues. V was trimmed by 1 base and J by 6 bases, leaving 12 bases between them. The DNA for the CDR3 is TGTGCCAGCAGTTTATCTCGGGACCGGTCTGAAGCTTTCTTT. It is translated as CASSLSRDRSEAFF.

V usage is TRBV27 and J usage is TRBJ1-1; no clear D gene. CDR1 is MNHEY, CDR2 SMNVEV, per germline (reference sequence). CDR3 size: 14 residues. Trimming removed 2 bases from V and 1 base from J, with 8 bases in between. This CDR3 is CASSLIWGNTEAFF. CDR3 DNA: TGTGCCAGCAGTTTAATTTGGGGGAACACTGAAGCTTTCTTT.

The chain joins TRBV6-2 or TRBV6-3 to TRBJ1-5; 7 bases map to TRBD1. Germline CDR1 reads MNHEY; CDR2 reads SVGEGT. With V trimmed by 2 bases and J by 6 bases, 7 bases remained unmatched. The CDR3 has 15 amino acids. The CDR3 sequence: CASSYVQGWGQPQHF. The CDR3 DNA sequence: TGTGCCAGCAGTTACGTACAGGGGTGGGGTCAGCCCCAGCATTTT.

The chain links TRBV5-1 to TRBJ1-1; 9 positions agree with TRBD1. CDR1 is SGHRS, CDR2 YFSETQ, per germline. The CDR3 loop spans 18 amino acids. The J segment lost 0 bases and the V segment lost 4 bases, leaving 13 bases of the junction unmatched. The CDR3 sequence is CASSKGGNRGRMNTEAFF. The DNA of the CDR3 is TGCGCCAGCAGCAAGGGAGGGAACAGGGGGCGAATGAACACTGAAGCTTTCTTT.